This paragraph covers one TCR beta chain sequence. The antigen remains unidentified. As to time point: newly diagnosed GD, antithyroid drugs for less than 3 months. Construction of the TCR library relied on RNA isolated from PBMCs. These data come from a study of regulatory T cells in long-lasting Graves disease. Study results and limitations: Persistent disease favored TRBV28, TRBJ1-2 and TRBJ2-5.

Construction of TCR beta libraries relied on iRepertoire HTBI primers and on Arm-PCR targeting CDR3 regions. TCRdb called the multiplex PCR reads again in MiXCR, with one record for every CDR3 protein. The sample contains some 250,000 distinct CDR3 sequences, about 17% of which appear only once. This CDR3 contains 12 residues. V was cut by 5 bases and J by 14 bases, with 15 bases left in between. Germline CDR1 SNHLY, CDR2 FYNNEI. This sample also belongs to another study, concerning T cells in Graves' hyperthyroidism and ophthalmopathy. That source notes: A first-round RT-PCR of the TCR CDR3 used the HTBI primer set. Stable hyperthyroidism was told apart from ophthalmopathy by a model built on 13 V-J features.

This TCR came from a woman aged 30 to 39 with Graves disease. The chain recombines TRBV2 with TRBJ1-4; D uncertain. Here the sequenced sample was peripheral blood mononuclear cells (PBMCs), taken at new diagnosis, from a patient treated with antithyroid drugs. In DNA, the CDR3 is TGTGCCAGCAGTCCGGGGTCCTCCATCCTGTTTTTT. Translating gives CASSPGSSILFF.